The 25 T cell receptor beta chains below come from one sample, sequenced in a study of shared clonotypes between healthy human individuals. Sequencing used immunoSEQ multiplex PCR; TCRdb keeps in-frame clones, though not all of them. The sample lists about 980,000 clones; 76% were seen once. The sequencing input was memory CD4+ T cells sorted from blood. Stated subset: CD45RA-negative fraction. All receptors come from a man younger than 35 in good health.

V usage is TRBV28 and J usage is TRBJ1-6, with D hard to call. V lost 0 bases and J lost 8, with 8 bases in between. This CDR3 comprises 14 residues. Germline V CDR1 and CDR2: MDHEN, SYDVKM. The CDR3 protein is CASSLWQRDSPLHF. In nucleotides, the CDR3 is TGTGCCAGCAGTTTATGGCAAAGGGATTCACCCCTCCACTTT.

Here the CDR3 DNA reads TGTGCCAGCAGCCTCCAGGGGGCCGGAAGCCAAGAGACCCAGTACTTC. It specifies CASSLQGAGSQETQYF. The gene calls are TRBV7-9 and TRBJ2-5; 8 nucleotides agree with TRBD1. Per germline, CDR1 SEHNR and CDR2 FQNEAQ (reference sequence). The V segment lost 5 bases and the J segment 1 base; nucleotides outside the gene matches: 9. The CDR3 contains 16 residues.

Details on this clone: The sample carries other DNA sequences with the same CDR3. The CDR3 reads CASSRQGYEQYF. DNA for the CDR3: TGTGCCAGCAGCCGTCAGGGCTACGAGCAGTACTTC. This rearrangement joins TRBV5-5 to TRBJ2-7, with a weak D call TRBD1 (5 bases). The germline CDR1 and CDR2 sequences are SGHKS and YYEKEE (reference sequence). The CDR3 sequence is 12 residues long. V was cut by 4 bases and J by 3 bases, with 8 bases left in between.

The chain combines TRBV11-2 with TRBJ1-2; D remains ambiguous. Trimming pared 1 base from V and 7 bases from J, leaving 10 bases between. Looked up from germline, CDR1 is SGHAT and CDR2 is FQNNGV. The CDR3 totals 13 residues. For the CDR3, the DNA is TGTGCCAGCAGCTTAGCCAGAAATGGTGGCTACACCTTC. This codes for CASSLARNGGYTF.

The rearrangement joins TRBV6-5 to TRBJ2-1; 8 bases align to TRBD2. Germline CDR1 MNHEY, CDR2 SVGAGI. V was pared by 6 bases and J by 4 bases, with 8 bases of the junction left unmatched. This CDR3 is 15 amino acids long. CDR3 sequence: CASRGSGRFYNEQFF. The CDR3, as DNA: TGTGCCAGCAGAGGGAGCGGGAGATTTTACAATGAGCAGTTCTTC.

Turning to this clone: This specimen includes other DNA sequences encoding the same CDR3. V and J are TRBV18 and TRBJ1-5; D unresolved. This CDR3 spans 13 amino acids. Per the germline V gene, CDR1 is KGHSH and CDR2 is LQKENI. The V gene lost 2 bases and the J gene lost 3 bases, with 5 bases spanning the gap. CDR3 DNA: TGTGCCAGCTCACCAGCATCCAATCAGCCCCAGCATTTT. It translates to CASSPASNQPQHF.

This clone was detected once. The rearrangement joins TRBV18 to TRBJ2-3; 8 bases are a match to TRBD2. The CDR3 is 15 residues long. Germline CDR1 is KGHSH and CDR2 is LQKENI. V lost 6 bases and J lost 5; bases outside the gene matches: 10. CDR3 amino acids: CASSPPPGGRDTQYF. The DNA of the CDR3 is TGTGCCAGCTCCCCCCCTCCGGGGGGGAGAGATACGCAGTATTTT.

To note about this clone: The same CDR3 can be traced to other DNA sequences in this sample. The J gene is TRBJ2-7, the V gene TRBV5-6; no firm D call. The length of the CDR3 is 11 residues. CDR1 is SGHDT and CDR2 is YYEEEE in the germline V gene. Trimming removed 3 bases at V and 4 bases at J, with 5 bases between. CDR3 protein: CASSSLYEQYF. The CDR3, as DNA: TGTGCCAGCAGCTCTTTATACGAGCAGTACTTC.

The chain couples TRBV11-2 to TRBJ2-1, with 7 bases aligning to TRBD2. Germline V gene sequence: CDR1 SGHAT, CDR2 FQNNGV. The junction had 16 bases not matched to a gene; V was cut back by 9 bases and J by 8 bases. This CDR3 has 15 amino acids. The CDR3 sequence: CASQPGGLYWDEQFF. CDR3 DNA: TGTGCCAGTCAGCCGGGAGGACTGTACTGGGATGAGCAGTTCTTC.

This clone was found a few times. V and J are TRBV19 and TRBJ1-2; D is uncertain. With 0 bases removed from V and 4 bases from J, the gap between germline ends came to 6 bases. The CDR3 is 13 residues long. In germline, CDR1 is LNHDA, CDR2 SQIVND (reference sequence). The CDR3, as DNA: TGTGCCAGTAGTATAGACAGGCGCTATGGCTACACCTTC. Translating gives CASSIDRRYGYTF. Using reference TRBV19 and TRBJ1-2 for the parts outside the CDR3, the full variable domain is DGGITQSPKYLFRKEGQNVTLSCEQNLNHDAMYWYRQDPGQGLRLIYYSQIVNDFQKGDIAEGYSVSREKKESFPLTVTSAQKNPTAFYLCASSIDRRYGYTFGSGTRLTVV.

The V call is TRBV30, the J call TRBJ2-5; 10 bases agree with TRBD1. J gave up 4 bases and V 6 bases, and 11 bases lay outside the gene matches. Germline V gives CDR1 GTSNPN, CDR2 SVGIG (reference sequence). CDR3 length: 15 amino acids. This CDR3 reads CACGSGTGVLETQYF. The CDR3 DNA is TGTGCCTGTGGGAGCGGGACAGGGGTGTTAGAGACCCAGTACTTC.

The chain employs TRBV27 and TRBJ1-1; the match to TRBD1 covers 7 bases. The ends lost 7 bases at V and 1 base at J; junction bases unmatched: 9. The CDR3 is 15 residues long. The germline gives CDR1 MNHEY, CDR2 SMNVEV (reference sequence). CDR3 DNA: TGTGCCAGCAACTTTCACAGGGGAGGGAACACTGAAGCTTTCTTT. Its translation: CASNFHRGGNTEAFF.

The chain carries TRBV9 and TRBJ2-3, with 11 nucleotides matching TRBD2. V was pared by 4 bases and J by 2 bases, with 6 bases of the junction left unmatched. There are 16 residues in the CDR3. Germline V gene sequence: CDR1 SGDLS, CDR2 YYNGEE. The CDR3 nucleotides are TGTGCCAGCAGCCCGACTAGCGGGGTCCTCACAGATACGCAGTATTTT. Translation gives CASSPTSGVLTDTQYF.

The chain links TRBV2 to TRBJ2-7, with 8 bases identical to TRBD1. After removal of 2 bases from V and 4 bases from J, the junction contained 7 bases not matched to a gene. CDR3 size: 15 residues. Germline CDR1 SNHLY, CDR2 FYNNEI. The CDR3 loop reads CASSELRQGAYEQYF. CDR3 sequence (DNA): TGTGCCAGCAGTGAATTGCGGCAGGGGGCTTACGAGCAGTACTTC.

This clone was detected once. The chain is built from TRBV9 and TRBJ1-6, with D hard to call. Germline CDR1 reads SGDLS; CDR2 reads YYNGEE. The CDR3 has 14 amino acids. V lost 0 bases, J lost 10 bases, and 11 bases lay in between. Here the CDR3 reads CASSVGSENSPLHF. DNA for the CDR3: TGTGCCAGCAGCGTAGGCTCGGAGAACTCACCCCTCCACTTT.

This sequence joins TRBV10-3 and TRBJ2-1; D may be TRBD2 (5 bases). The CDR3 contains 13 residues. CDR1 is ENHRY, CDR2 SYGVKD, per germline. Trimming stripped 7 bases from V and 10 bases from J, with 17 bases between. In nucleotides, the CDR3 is TGTGCCATCATGGTTTCCCCTAGCAGCGAGCAGTTCTTC. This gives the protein CAIMVSPSSEQFF.

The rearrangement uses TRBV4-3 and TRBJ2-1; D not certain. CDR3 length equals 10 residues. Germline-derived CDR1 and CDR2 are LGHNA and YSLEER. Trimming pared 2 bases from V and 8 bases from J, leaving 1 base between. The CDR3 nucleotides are TGCGCCAGCAGCCAATATGAGCAGTTCTTC. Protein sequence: CASSQYEQFF.

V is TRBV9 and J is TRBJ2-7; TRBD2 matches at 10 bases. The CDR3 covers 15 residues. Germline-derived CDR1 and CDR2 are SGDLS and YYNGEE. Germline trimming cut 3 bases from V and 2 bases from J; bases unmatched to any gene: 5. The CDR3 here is CASSAGAGGPYEQYF. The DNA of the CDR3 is TGTGCCAGCAGCGCGGGAGCGGGAGGGCCCTACGAGCAGTACTTC.

CDR3 loop: CASSVGLAGGRGTGELFF. The CDR3 nucleotides read TGTGCCAGCAGCGTAGGGCTAGCGGGGGGGCGTGGCACCGGGGAGCTGTTTTTT. The chain joins TRBV9 to TRBJ2-2; 12 nucleotides match TRBD2. The V gene end was trimmed by 0 bases and the J gene end by 4 bases; junction bases not matched to a gene: 7. The CDR3 is 18 residues long. From germline, CDR1 is SGDLS and CDR2 YYNGEE.

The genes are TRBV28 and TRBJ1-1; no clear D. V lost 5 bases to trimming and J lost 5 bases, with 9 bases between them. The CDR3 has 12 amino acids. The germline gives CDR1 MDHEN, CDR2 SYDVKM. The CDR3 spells CASSPTWTEAFF. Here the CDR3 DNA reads TGTGCCAGCAGTCCAACATGGACTGAAGCTTTCTTT. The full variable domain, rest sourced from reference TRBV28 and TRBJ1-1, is DVKVTQSSRYLVKRTGEKVFLECVQDMDHENMFWYRQDPGLGLRLIYFSYDVKMKEKGDIPEGYSVSREKKERFSLILESASTNQTSMYLCASSPTWTEAFFGQGTRLTVV.

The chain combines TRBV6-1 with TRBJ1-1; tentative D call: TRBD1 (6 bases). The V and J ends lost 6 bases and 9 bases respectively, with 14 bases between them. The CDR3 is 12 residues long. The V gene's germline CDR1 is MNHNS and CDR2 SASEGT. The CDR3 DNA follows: TGTGCCAGCAGAGTCCGGGACAATAAAGCTTTCTTT. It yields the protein CASRVRDNKAFF.

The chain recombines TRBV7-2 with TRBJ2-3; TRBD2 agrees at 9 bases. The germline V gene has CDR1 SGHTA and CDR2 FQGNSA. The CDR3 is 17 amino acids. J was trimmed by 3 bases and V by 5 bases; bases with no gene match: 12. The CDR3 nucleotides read TGTGCCAGCAGCCCCTATTCTAGCGGGGTAGGGACAGATACGCAGTATTTT. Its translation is CASSPYSSGVGTDTQYF.

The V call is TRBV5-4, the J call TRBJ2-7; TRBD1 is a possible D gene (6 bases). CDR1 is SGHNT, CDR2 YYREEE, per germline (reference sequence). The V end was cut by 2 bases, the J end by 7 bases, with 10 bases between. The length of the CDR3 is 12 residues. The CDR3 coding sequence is TGTGCCAGCAGCTTACCCGGGACAGAGCAGTACTTC. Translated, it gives CASSLPGTEQYF.

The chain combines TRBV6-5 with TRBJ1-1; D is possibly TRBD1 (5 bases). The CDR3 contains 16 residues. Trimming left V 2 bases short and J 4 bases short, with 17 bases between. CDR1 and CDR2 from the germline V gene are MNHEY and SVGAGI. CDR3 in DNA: TGTGCCAGCAGTTACACGTCAAGGGGCTTAGGCACTGAAGCTTTCTTT. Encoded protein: CASSYTSRGLGTEAFF.

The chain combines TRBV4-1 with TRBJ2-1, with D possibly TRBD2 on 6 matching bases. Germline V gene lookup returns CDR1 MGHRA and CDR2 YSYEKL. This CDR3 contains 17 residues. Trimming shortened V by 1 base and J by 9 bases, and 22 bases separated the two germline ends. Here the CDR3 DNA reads TGCGCCAGCAGCCAAGGGTTAGACGAGCGGGTACGCAGTGAGCAGTTCTTC. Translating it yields CASSQGLDERVRSEQFF.